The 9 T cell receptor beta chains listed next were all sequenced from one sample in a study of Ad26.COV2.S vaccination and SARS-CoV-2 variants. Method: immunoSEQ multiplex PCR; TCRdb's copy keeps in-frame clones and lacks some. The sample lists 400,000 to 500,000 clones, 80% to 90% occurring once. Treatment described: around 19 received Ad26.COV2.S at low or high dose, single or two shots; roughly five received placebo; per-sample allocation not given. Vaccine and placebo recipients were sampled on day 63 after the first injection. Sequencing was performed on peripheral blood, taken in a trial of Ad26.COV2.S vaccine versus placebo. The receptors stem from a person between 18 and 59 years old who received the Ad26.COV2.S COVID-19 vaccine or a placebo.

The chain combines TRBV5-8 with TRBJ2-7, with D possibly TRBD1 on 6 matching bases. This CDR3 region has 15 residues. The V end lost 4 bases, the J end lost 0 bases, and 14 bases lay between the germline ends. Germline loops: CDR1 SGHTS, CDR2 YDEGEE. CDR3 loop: CASSPRGSLSYEQYV. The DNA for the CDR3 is TGTGCCAGCAGCCCTAGGGGGTCTCTCTCCTACGAGCAGTACGTC.

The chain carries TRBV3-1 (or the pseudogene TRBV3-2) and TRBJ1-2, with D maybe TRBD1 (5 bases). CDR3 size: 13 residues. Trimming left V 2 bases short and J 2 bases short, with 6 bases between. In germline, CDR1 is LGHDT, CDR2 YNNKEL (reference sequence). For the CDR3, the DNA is TGTGCCAGCAGCCAACAGGGAAACTATGGCTACACCTTC. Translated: CASSQQGNYGYTF.

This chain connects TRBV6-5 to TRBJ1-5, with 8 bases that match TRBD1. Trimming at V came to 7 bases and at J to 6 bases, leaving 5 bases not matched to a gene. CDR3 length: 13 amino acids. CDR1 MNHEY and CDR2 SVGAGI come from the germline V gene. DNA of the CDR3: TGTGCCAGCAAGACAGGGGCAAGTCAGCCCCAGCATTTT. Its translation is CASKTGASQPQHF.

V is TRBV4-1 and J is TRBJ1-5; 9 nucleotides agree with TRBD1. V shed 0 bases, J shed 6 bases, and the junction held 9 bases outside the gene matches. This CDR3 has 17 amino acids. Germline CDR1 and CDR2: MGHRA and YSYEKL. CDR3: CASSQDGDRVGTQPQHF. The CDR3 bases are TGCGCCAGCAGCCAAGACGGGGACAGGGTGGGGACTCAGCCCCAGCATTTT.

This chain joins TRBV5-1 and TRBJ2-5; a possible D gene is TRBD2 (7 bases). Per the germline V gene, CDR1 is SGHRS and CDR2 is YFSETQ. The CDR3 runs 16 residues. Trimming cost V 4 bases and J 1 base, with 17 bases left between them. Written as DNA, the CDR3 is TGCGCCAGCAGCCAAAGGGGGGGGACAATCCAAGAGACCCAGTACTTC. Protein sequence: CASSQRGGTIQETQYF. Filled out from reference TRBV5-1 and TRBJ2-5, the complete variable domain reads KAGVTQTPRYLIKTRGQQVTLSCSPISGHRSVSWYQQTPGQGLQFLFEYFSETQRNKGNFPGRFSGRQFSNSRSEMNVSTLELGDSALYLCASSQRGGTIQETQYFGPGTRLLVL.

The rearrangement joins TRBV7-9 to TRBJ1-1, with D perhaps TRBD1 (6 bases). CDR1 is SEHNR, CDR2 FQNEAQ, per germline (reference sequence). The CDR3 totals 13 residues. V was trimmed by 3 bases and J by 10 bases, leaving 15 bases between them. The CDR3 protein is CASSLGQGSAAFF. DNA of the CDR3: TGTGCCAGCAGCTTGGGGCAGGGGTCGGCAGCTTTCTTT.

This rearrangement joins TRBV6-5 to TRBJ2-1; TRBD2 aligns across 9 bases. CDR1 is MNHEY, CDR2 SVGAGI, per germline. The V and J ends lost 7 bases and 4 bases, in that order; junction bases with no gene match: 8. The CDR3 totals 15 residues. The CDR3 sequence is CASTPAGGLYNEQFF. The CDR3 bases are TGTGCCAGCACTCCTGCGGGGGGGCTATACAATGAGCAGTTCTTC.

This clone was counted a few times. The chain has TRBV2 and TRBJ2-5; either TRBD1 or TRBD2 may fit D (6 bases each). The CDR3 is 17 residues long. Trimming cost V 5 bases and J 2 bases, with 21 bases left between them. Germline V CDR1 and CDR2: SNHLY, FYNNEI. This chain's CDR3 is CASSRPGARGDQETQYF. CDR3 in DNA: TGTGCCAGCAGTAGACCGGGGGCGCGGGGCGATCAAGAGACCCAGTACTTC. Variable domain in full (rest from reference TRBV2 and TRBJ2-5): EPEVTQTPSHQVTQMGQEVILRCVPISNHLYFYWYRQILGQKVEFLVSFYNNEISEKSEIFDDQFSVERPDGSNFTLKIRSTKLEDSAMYFCASSRPGARGDQETQYFGPGTRLLVL.

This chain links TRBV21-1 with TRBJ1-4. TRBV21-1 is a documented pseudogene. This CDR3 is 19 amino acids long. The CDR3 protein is CASSKGEGTAPSTNEKLFF. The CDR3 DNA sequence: TGTGCCAGCAGCAAAGGGGAGGGGACAGCACCTTCAACTAATGAAAAACTGTTTTTT.